This T cell receptor (beta chain) was recorded in a study of cytomegalovirus exposure and HLA in healthy donors (TCRdb year 2017). About the full investigation: An earlier analysis of roughly 570 of the donors reported 276 Gb of sequence data and 95 million to 130 million unique TCR beta sequences obtained from roughly 180 million T cells. An early release that covered about 640 HLA-typed donors contained around 300 gigabases of sequencing data and around 85 million unique TCR sequences. Of the 300 to 400 genotyped donors, approximately 82% fell in the genetic ancestry cluster associated with self-reported Caucasian donors. The study aimed to test whether cataloging public T cell receptors could reveal signatures of past pathogen exposure. Using immunosequencing, the study profiled T cell repertoires from 500 to 800 subjects and related those repertoires to cytomegalovirus serostatus. A separate validation cohort of roughly 110 different subjects was used in addition to the roughly 620-subject first cohort. To predict cytomegalovirus infection status, the study brought together high-throughput TCR immunosequencing, statistical association of individual TCRs with disease status, and machine learning. A later analysis re-examined previously published TCR beta repertoires from just over 650 donors and added high-resolution HLA genotyping to investigate patterns of TCR occurrence. Rather than drawing on any new phenotypic data, the later analysis identified candidate immune exposures from TCR beta sequences and the way those sequences occurred across donors. To decide whether each TCR beta V gene segment behaved as functional or pseudogenic, an earlier analysis of some 570 of the donors relied on high-throughput TCR beta sequencing. Alongside the repertoire data, information on donor age, sex, ethnicity and CMV serostatus was compiled. Genome-wide SNP genotypes for about 60% of the roughly 670 donors were used in a later genetic analysis, which treated that subset as a discovery cohort. Every discovery cohort repertoire had been produced on one sequencing platform. Class I and class II HLA loci were covered by the typing at four-digit resolution. Typing coverage differed by locus: A, B, C, DRB1 and DQB1 were typed in about 629-640 donors, DQA1 in 500 to 550, DPA1 in some 570, and DPB1 in about 450. Roughly 5 DR-DQ haplotypes were handled as single units for association and clustering, since linkage in the cohort was strong. Among around 400 genotyped donors of the cohort, an average of roughly 230,000 unique TCR beta nucleotide sequences was sequenced per donor, of which roughly 17% were non-productive. Results the study describes overall, beyond this receptor: Correlated functional status among segregating V segments might be attributable to linkage disequilibrium, but an unknown experimental factor could not be ruled out. In vitro tests confirmed that three of the cytomegalovirus-associated TCR beta chains recognize cytomegalovirus antigens. At a false discovery rate of 0.05, a later analysis linked 16,951 TCR beta sequences to specific HLA alleles. HLA typing was unavailable for some donors at each locus, so association tests used only the typed subset. Because counts were too low, approximately 18 rarely observed V segments, including chromosome 9 orphons, were excluded from the earlier analysis of about 500 of the donors. An earlier analysis of approximately 500 of the donors showed that most TCR beta V segments appeared in productive rearrangements either about 87% or about 30% of the time, which broadly matched IMGT annotations. A group of highly shared sequence variants was considered likely to be a technical artifact of the sequencing pipeline. A further reported finding was that TCR beta sequences accurately predicted the HLA-A and HLA-B alleles for most subjects in the first cohort. Most TCR sequences were seen in very few donors, while some public TCRs were found in many individuals. A later analysis found that most CMV-associated TCR beta chains appeared HLA-restricted, with HLA associations seemingly driven largely by CMV exposure. In a later genetic analysis, fewer N-insertions in productive TCRs were reported among donors in an Asian-associated ancestry cluster than the roughly 700-donor mean. For the cohort, immune exposure information was limited to CMV serostatus. A later genetic analysis associated a missense DCLRE1C variant with V-gene and J-gene trimming of TCR beta chains, and an independent cohort replicated the association. According to a later analysis, TCR association rates differed among HLA loci, with DRB1 alleles showing the most associated TCRs and HLA-C alleles showing the fewest. In this cohort, only TCR beta chains were sequenced, and detectable features were limited by the absence of alpha or paired-chain data. In a later analysis, several top co-occurrence clusters were reported to appear linked to parvovirus B19, influenza, CMV and Epstein-Barr virus. The classifier was reported to diagnose cytomegalovirus status with high specificity and sensitivity in both the original cohort and the validation cohort. In the study, 150 to 200 TCR beta chains were listed as associated with cytomegalovirus. Presence/absence analyses assumed roughly uniform sequencing depth across donors, an assumption that may not hold. When HLA alleles, especially DR and DQ, strongly co-occurred, attributing TCR associations to individual alleles was difficult. It was suggested by the authors that the approach could potentially be generalized to other disease states and immunological phenotypes. In a later analysis, HLA-associated TCR beta chains showed more clonal expansion and lower generation probabilities than non-associated chains that were equally common.

The cohort consisted of 650 to 700 healthy bone marrow donors. At the time of sampling, all cohort members were nominally healthy, though unrecorded immune exposures were likely present. The donor tested CMV seronegative, placing the donor among the roughly 400 seronegative members of the cohort. Every donor gave a peripheral blood sample, and the peripheral blood mononuclear cells from that sample were used for TCR beta sequencing. The Qiagen DNeasy Blood Extraction Kit was used to extract genomic DNA from the blood cell samples. The method behind the library was the immunoSEQ multiplex PCR assay. For the multiplex PCR, a mixture combining 60 forward primers for TCR Vbeta segments and 13 reverse primers for TCR Jbeta segments was used. The CDR3 region of rearranged TCR beta genes was amplified from genomic DNA with a multiplex PCR assay. The amplified TCR beta libraries were sequenced on the Illumina HiSeq System as 87-base-pair reads. As for the original processing: In a later analysis, tens of millions of unique TCR beta chains were counted across the 650 to 700 repertoires, and around 11 million of these chains were shared by at least two donors. Raw reads were error-corrected and collapsed into unique sequences with a nearest-neighbor algorithm that merged closely related sequences to remove PCR and sequencing errors. V, D and J gene segments were assigned by aligning CDR3 sequences to IMGT reference sequences. Each retained sequence needed at least a six-nucleotide match to both a V gene segment and a J gene segment. A rearrangement counted as productive if the CDR3 had no stop codons and remained in frame with V and J, and every other rearrangement counted as non-productive. Following IMGT convention, CDR3 was defined as the stretch from the second conserved V-encoded cysteine to the conserved J-encoded phenylalanine. In an earlier analysis of roughly 610 of the donors, sequences lacking an unambiguous match to a single V gene segment were excluded. An earlier analysis of several hundred of the donors called V segments functional above 56.7% productive rearrangements and segregating when the between-donor standard deviation exceeded 5%. To diagnose cytomegalovirus status from the catalog of TCR beta chain sequences, a statistical classification framework was built. In a later analysis, V and J genes were assigned by comparing TCR nucleotide sequences against IMGT/GENE-DB human TR gene sequences. The TCRdist pipeline was used in a later analysis to assign CDR3 sequences and most-parsimonious VDJ recombination scenarios. In a later analysis, each TCR beta chain was defined by its CDR3 amino acid sequence together with its V-gene family, and reads without a unique V-gene family were excluded. In a later analysis, fewer than 600 highly shared, low-generation-probability nucleotide sequences were removed to address suspected cross-contamination and a sequencing artifact. In a later analysis, a clonal expansion index for each public chain was calculated from normalized within-repertoire ranks of inferred template counts. Generation probabilities in a later analysis came from a VDJ recombination model fitted to out-of-frame rearrangements, and those results were checked against IGoR. Hypergeometric tests were used in a later analysis to score TCR-TCR, TCR-HLA and TCR-CMV co-occurrence, with a repertoire-size bias correction applied to the TCR pairs. In a later analysis, false discovery rates were estimated by permuting HLA or CMV assignments 20 times. A later analysis grouped co-occurring TCRs with DBSCAN, adding TCRdist sequence similarity when clustering within HLA-allele-positive subsets. Repertoires with fewer than 30,000 or more than 120,000 public chains were left out of co-occurrence clustering, as were five repertoires with anomalous nucleotide sharing. What TCRdb holds here is the immuneACCESS table cut down to in-frame rearrangements. Part of the clones is not present; checked against another copy, under half of the missing clones reflect an unresolved V gene, and the others are unexplained. V, J and clone size are taken as reported in that table, and D and trimming were inferred from the DNA itself. The sample records roughly 130,000 clones, 88% of which are singletons. The ten largest account for around 0.51% of the sample.

This clone was recorded only once. There is no known antigen for this receptor. There are no base qualities to consult, and no much larger clone falls within one base. The TCR comes from a woman in her thirties or forties in good health and CMV-seronegative. Sequencing was performed on PBMCs.

The CDR3 reads CASSSNLRLSADTQYF. The sequenced DNA: TGCGCCAGCAGCTCGAATCTGAGACTGTCGGCAGATACGCAGTATTTT. The rearranged chain carries TRBV5-1 and TRBJ2-3; no D gene can be assigned with confidence. From cysteine to phenylalanine, the CDR3 is 16 amino acids long. CDR3 DNA only is kept here, 48 bases in frame from base 1. The CDR1 and CDR2 encoded by the germline V gene are SGHRS and YFSETQ. V loses 3 bases of germline sequence and J loses 4 bases, and the interval between the two ends is 18 bases.